This T cell receptor (beta chain) was observed in a study of blood T cell repertoires in COVID-19 (dated by TCRdb to 2018 to 2020). Some background on the complete study: Samples covering the acute and convalescent phases of COVID-19 were provided by collaborators in the United States, Italy and Spain. Deeply sampled blood TCRbeta repertoires from subjects exposed to, actively infected with, or recovered from COVID-19 were included in the dataset. The repertoires were released in a freely available public database meant as a resource for research on the immune response to SARS-CoV-2. The prospective study material was composed of cDNA or gDNA derived from T cells, B-cell-depleted T cells, or PBMCs. HLA class I and class II types, where available, came from metadata supplied by the sample provider rather than from assay-based typing. The samples were drawn from the first 160 participants of the ongoing ImmuneRACE study and from over 950 subjects provided by 6 global collaborators. Nearly every sample came with metadata listing a de-identified subject ID, COVID-19 status, age in years and sex.

The immunoSEQ Assay, a bias-controlled multiplex PCR, was used to amplify TCRbeta CDR3 regions from genomic DNA. The study's own analysis went as follows. The number of nucleated cells in each sample was estimated by amplification of reference gene primers within the assay. To quantify the absolute abundance of each unique TCRbeta CDR3 rearrangement, sequence reads were collapsed and filtered. For each sample, productive Simpson clonality was calculated by taking the square root of Simpson's diversity index across productive rearrangements. What TCRdb holds here is the immuneACCESS table cut down to in-frame rearrangements. Part of the clones is not present; checked against another copy, under half of the missing clones reflect an unresolved V gene, and the others are unexplained. The D gene and trimming were derived from the DNA, and the V and J assignments and clone size from that table. Present in this sample are under 300,000 clones, 89% of which were seen just once. Roughly 1.9% of the sample belongs to the ten largest clones.

In the prospective study, participants were about 18 to 100 years old, resided in approximately 25 geographic areas of the United States, and were enrolled through a virtual design. In the prospective study, participants were assigned to cohorts based on the clinical history participants reported in a screening survey and a study questionnaire. Recovered participants in ImmuneRACE Cohort 3 were defined as having two consecutive negative NP/OP PCR tests, clearance from a healthcare professional, or resolution of symptoms. Each participant in the prospective study had whole blood, serum and a nasopharyngeal or oropharyngeal swab collected by mobile phlebotomists. Additional blood draws and questionnaires over a 2-month period could optionally be provided by prospective study participants. Blood samples from the prospective study were shipped frozen or at room temperature prior to DNA extraction.

The full study reports these points: Clinical and demographic metadata were provided uncurated, with the amount varying by source and participant.

As regards this clone: The target of this receptor is not known. No much larger clonotype is one base removed from it; base qualities were not supplied.

Its CDR3 holds 14 amino acids, cysteine through phenylalanine. Only the CDR3 DNA stays, 42 bases, in frame from base 1. Trimming takes 1 base off V and 4 bases off J; junction bases not matched to a gene: 2. CDR1 and CDR2 are read off the germline V gene as SGHAT and FQNNGV. The sequenced sample was PBMCs or T cells enriched from blood (not recorded which). This chain is built from TRBV11-2 and TRBJ2-7; 9 central bases correspond to TRBD1. The TCR sequence derives from an older woman who had recovered from COVID-19. The nucleotide sequence reads as follows: TGTGCCAGCAGCTTAGCAGGACAGGGGTACGAGCAGTACTTC. Translation gives CASSLAGQGYEQYF. The CDR3 plus the reference TRBV11-2 and TRBJ2-7 genes for the other parts give the full variable domain: EAGVAQSPRYKIIEKRQSVAFWCNPISGHATLYWYQQILGQGPKLLIQFQNNGVVDDSQLPKDRFSAERLKGVDSTLKIQPAKLEDSAVYLCASSLAGQGYEQYFGPGTRLTVT.